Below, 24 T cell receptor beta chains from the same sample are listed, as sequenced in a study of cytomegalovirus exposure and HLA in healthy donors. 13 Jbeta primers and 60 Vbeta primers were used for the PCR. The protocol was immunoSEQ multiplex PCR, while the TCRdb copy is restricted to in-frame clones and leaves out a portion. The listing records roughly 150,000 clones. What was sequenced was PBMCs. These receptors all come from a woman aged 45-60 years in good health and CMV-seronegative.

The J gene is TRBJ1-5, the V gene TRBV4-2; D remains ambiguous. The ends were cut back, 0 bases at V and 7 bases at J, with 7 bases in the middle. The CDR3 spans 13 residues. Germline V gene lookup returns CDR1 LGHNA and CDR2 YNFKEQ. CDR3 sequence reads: CASSQDLLQPQHF. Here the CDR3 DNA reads TGTGCCAGCAGCCAAGATCTTTTGCAGCCCCAGCATTTT.

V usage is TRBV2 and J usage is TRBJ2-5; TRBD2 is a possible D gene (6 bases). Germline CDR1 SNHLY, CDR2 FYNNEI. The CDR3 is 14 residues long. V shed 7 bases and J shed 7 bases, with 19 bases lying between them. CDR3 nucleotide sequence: TGTGCCAGCATCATTGACGGAACGCGGGGGACCCAGTACTTC. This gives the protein CASIIDGTRGTQYF.

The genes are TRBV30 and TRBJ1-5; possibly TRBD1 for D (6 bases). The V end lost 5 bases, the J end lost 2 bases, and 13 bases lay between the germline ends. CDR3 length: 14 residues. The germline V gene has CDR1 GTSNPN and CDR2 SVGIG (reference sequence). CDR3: CAWSGQIGNQPQHF. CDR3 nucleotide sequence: TGTGCCTGGTCTGGACAGATTGGCAATCAGCCCCAGCATTTT.

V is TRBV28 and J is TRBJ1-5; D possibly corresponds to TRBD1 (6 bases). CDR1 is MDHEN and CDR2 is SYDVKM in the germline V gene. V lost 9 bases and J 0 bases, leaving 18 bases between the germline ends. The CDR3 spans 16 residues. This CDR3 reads CASEQGLGYSNQPQHF. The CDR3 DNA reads TGTGCCAGTGAACAGGGTTTGGGGTATAGCAATCAGCCCCAGCATTTT.

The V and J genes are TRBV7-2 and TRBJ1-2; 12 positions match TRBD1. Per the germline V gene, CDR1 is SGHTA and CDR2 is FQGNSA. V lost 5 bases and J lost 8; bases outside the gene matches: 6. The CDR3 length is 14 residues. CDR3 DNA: TGTGCCAGCAGCACGTACGGGACAGGGGGCGGCTACACCTTC. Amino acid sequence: CASSTYGTGGGYTF.

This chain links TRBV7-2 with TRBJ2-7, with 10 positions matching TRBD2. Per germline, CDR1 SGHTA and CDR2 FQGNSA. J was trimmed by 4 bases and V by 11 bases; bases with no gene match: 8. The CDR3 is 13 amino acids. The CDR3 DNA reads TGTGCCCCCGCTAGCGGGAGAAGGTACGAGCAGTACTTC. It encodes CAPASGRRYEQYF.

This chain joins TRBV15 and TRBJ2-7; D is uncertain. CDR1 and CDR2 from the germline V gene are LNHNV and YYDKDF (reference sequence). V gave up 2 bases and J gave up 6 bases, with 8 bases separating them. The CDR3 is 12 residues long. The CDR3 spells CATSRSFSEQYF. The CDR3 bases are TGTGCCACCAGCAGATCTTTCTCCGAGCAGTACTTC.

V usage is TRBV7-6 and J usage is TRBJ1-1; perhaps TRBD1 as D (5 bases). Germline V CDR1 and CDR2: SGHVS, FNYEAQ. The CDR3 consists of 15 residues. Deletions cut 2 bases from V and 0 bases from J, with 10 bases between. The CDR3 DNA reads TGTGCCAGCAGCTTACGGAGGGGCATGAACACTGAAGCTTTCTTT. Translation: CASSLRRGMNTEAFF.

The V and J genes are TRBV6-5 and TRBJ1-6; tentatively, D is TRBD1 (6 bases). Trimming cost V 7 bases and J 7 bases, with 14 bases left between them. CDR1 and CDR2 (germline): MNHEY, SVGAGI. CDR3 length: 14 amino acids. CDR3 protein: CASNLQGNNSPLHF. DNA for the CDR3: TGTGCCAGCAACTTACAGGGAAACAATTCACCCCTCCACTTT.

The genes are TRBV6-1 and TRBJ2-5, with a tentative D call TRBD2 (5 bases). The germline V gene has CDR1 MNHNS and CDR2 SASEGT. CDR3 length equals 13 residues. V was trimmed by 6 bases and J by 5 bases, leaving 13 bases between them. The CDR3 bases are TGTGCCAGCAGCCCCACGGGGATGGAGACCCAGTACTTC. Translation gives CASSPTGMETQYF.

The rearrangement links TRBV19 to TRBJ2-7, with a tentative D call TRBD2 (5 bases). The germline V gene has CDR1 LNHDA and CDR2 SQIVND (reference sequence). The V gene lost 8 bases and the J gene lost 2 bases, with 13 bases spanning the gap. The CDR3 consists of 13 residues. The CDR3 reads CASGSGLPYEQYF. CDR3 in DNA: TGTGCCAGTGGGAGCGGACTCCCCTACGAGCAGTACTTC.

CDR3 in amino acids: CASSVGRSSGNTIYF. Here the CDR3 DNA reads TGTGCCAGCAGCGTAGGGAGGAGCTCTGGAAACACCATATATTTT. The V and J genes are TRBV9 and TRBJ1-3; D is ambiguous. V was shortened by 0 bases and J by 0 bases, with 7 bases between the two germline ends. The CDR3 has 15 amino acids. Germline CDR1 and CDR2: SGDLS and YYNGEE.

The CDR3, as DNA: TGTGCCAGCAGCGAAGGGGGAGCTATGACCGGGGAGCTGTTTTTT. Translating gives CASSEGGAMTGELFF. This rearrangement joins TRBV9 to TRBJ2-2; D might be TRBD1 (6 bases). V lost 3 bases to trimming and J lost 5 bases, with 14 bases between them. Per germline, CDR1 SGDLS and CDR2 YYNGEE. The CDR3 spans 15 residues.

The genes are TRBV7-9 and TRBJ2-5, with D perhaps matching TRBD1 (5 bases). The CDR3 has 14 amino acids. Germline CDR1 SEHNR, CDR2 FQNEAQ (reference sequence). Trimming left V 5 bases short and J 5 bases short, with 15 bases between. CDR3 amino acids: CASSPGMGWETQYF. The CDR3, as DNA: TGTGCCAGCAGCCCAGGGATGGGGTGGGAGACCCAGTACTTC.

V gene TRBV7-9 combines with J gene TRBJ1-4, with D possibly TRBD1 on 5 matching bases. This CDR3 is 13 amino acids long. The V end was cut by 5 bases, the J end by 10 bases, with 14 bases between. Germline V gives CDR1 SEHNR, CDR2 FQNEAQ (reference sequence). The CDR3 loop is CASSRLQAGKLFF. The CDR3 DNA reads TGTGCCAGCAGCCGATTACAGGCAGGAAAACTGTTTTTT.

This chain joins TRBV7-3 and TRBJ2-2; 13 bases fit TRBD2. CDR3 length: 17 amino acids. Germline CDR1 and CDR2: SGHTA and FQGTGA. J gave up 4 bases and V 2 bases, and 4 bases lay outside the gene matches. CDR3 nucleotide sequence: TGTGCCAGCAGCTTACGGACTAGCGGGGGCCTCACCGGGGAGCTGTTTTTT. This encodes CASSLRTSGGLTGELFF.

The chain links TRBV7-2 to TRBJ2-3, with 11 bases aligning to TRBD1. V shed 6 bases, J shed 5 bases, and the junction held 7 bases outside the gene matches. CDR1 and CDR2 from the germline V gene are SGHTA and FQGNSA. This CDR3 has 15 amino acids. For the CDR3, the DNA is TGTGCCAGCAGTGCTGGACAGGGGGCAGGAGATACGCAGTATTTT. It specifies CASSAGQGAGDTQYF.

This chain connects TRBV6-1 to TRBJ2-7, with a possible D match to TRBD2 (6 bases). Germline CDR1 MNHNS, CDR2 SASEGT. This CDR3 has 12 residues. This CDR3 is CVSRTTTYEQYF. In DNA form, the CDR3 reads TGTGTCTCGCGGACTACAACCTACGAGCAGTACTTC.

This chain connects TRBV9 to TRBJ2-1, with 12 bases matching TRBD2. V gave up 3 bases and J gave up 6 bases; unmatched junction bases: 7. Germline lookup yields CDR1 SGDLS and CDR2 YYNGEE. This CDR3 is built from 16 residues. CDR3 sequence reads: CASSAATSGGFNEQFF. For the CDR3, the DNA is TGTGCCAGCAGCGCAGCGACTAGCGGGGGATTCAATGAGCAGTTCTTC.

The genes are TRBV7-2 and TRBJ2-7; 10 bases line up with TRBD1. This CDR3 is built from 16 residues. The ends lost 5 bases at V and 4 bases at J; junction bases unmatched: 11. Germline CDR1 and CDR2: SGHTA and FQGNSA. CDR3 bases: TGTGCCAGCAGCCCAAATCGACAGGGGGCGATATACGAGCAGTACTTC. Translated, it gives CASSPNRQGAIYEQYF.

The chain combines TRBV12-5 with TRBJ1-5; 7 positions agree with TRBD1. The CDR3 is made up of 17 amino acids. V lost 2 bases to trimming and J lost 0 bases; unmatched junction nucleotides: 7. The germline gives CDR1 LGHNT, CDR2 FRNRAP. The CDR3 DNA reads TGTGCTAGTGGTTTGCCTCGACAGGGAAATAGCAATCAGCCCCAGCATTTT. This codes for CASGLPRQGNSNQPQHF.

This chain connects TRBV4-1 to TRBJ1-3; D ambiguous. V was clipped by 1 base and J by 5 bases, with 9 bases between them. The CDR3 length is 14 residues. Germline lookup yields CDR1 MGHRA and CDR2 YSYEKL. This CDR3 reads CASSQGGGRNTIYF. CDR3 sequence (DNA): TGCGCCAGCAGCCAAGGGGGAGGTAGAAACACCATATATTTT.

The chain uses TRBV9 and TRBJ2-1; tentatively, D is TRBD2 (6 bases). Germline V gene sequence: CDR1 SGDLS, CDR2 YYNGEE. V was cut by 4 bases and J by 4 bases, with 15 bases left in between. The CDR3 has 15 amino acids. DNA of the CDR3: TGTGCCAGCAGCCCCTCAGGCGGGAAATACAATGAGCAGTTCTTC. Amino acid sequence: CASSPSGGKYNEQFF.

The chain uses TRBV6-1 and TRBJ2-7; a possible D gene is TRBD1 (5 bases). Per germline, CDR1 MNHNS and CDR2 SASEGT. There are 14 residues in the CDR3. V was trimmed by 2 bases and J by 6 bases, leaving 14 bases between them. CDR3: CASSELTGLGEQYF. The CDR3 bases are TGTGCCAGCAGTGAATTAACAGGCCTGGGCGAGCAGTACTTC.